The source of this T cell receptor (beta chain) is a study of neoadjuvant anti-PD-1 for oral cavity cancer. Study context: Nivolumab at 3 mg/kg was mostly given biweekly, three to four doses, pre-surgery. Around day 43, patients without progression received a fourth nivolumab dose before surgery.

This table comes from immunoSEQ multiplex PCR, and its TCRdb copy is limited to in-frame clones, with some not included. The table includes about 14,000 clones, over 55% detected once. Germline trimming cut 8 bases from V and 6 bases from J; bases unmatched to any gene: 10. Germline lookup yields CDR1 SNHLY and CDR2 FYNNEI. The CDR3 is 15 amino acids. Time point indicated: after neoadjuvant nivolumab, at surgical resection. Turning to this clone: Its antigen is not known.

Study findings and constraints: Higher pretreatment Treg/Th17 ratios tracked higher pretreatment blood clonality.

The source of this sequence is a person aged 35 to 85 with oral cavity squamous cell carcinoma. The sequenced sample was PBMCs, obtained after nivolumab (anti-PD-1) treatment. V is TRBV2 and J is TRBJ2-3; 11 nucleotides align to TRBD2. The chain's CDR3 is CASVLAGVSGDTQYF. DNA of the CDR3: TGTGCCAGCGTACTAGCGGGAGTTTCAGGGGATACGCAGTATTTT. Full variable domain (remainder filled in from reference TRBV2 and TRBJ2-3): EPEVTQTPSHQVTQMGQEVILRCVPISNHLYFYWYRQILGQKVEFLVSFYNNEISEKSEIFDDQFSVERPDGSNFTLKIRSTKLEDSAMYFCASVLAGVSGDTQYFGPGTRLTVL.